This T cell receptor (beta chain) was captured by sequencing in a study of blood T cells in healthy people across ages. Donors ranged from about 6 to 90 years old and were healthy Caucasians in Russia. Per germline, CDR1 MGHRA and CDR2 YSYEKL. J was trimmed by 0 bases and V by 2 bases; bases with no gene match: 0. The CDR3 loop spans 16 amino acids. Sample-barcoded 5' priming and a J-beta primer mix drove a second PCR of roughly 7 to 11 cycles. TCRdb itself ran the 5' RACE reads through MiXCR, one entry per CDR3 protein. The sample records hundreds of thousands of distinct CDR3 sequences, roughly 50% being singletons. General study results and limits: Per million T cells, the diversity of TCR beta decreased roughly linearly as age advanced.

On this clonotype itself: Antigen specificity is unknown.

V and J are TRBV4-1 and TRBJ2-1; the match to TRBD2 covers 11 bases. Material: blood. This TCR derives from a man aged 40-49 years in good health. This CDR3 is CASSQTSGSSYNEQFF. In DNA, the CDR3 is TGCGCCAGCAGCCAAACTAGCGGGAGCTCCTACAATGAGCAGTTCTTC.